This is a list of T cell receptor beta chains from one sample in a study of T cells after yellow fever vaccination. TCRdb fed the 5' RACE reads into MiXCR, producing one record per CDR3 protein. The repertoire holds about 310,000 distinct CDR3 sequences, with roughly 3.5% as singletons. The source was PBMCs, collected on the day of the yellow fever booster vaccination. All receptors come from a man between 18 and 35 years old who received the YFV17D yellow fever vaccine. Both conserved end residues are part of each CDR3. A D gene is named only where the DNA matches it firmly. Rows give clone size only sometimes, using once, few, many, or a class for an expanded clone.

cdr3_nt: TGTGCCAGCAGCCAAGGGACAGGGAGTATACAGCCCCAGCATTTT
cdr3_aa: CASSQGTGSIQPQHF
d_call: TRBD1
v_call: TRBV3-1
clone_size: few
j_call: TRBJ1-5

cdr3_nt: TGCAGTGCTAGAGGGGCCAATAATTCACCCCTCCACTTT
cdr3_aa: CSARGANNSPLHF
d_call: .
v_call: TRBV20-1
clone_size: few
j_call: TRBJ1-6

cdr3_nt: TGTGCCAGCAGCTTAGACAGGGAGACCAATCAGCCCCAGCATTTT
cdr3_aa: CASSLDRETNQPQHF
d_call: .
v_call: TRBV7-9
clone_size: .
j_call: TRBJ1-5

cdr3_nt: TGCGCCAGCAGCCCCCAGCGGGACGGCCAAGAGACCCAGTACTTC
cdr3_aa: CASSPQRDGQETQYF
d_call: TRBD2
v_call: TRBV5-1
clone_size: few
j_call: TRBJ2-5

cdr3_nt: TGTGCCAGTAGTATAGCATCGGGAACCCCAGCATATGGCTACACCTTC
cdr3_aa: CASSIASGTPAYGYTF
d_call: .
v_call: TRBV19
clone_size: many
j_call: TRBJ1-2

cdr3_nt: TGTGCCAGCAGCACCCCACTAGCGGGGGGTACAGATACGCAGTATTTT
cdr3_aa: CASSTPLAGGTDTQYF
d_call: TRBD2
v_call: TRBV7-2
clone_size: few
j_call: TRBJ2-3

cdr3_nt: TGCAGTGCTAGAGTTGTAACAGGGAGCGATGAGCAGTTCTTC
cdr3_aa: CSARVVTGSDEQFF
d_call: .
v_call: TRBV20-1
clone_size: few
j_call: TRBJ2-1

cdr3_nt: TGTGCCAGCAGCTTAAGTGTGAAGACTAATGAAAAACTGTTTTTT
cdr3_aa: CASSLSVKTNEKLFF
d_call: .
v_call: TRBV7-9
clone_size: .
j_call: TRBJ1-4

cdr3_nt: TGCGCCAGCAGCCCCGGGACAGCCACAGATACGCAGTATTTT
cdr3_aa: CASSPGTATDTQYF
d_call: TRBD1
v_call: TRBV5-1
clone_size: many
j_call: TRBJ2-3

cdr3_nt: TGCGCCAGCAGCCAAGGACTAGCGGGGGCCTACTGGGCCACAGATACGCAGTATTTT
cdr3_aa: CASSQGLAGAYWATDTQYF
d_call: TRBD2
v_call: TRBV4-3
clone_size: .
j_call: TRBJ2-3

cdr3_nt: TGTGCCAGCAGAAGAAACAGGGGTGGAAATCAGCCCCAGCATTTT
cdr3_aa: CASRRNRGGNQPQHF
d_call: TRBD1
v_call: TRBV12-3/TRBV12-4
clone_size: few
j_call: TRBJ1-5

cdr3_nt: TGCGCCAGCAGATCGAGCTCCTACGAGCAGTACTTC
cdr3_aa: CASRSSSYEQYF
d_call: .
v_call: TRBV5-1
clone_size: many
j_call: TRBJ2-7

cdr3_nt: TGTGCCAGCAGCTGGACAGGGGGCCCAAGAGCCGGGGAGCTGTTTTTT
cdr3_aa: CASSWTGGPRAGELFF
d_call: TRBD1
v_call: TRBV5-6
clone_size: many
j_call: TRBJ2-2

cdr3_nt: TGTGCCAGCAGGACCGGGACAGGGCCTAGGACACCCCTCCACTTT
cdr3_aa: CASRTGTGPRTPLHF
d_call: TRBD1
v_call: TRBV2
clone_size: .
j_call: TRBJ1-6

cdr3_nt: TGTGCCAGCAGTTTAGTCCGTAGCTCCTACGAGCAGTACTTC
cdr3_aa: CASSLVRSSYEQYF
d_call: .
v_call: TRBV12-3/TRBV12-4
clone_size: many
j_call: TRBJ2-7

cdr3_nt: TGCGCCAGCAGCCAAGGAGTTGGCGGGACAGCATACAATGAGCAGTTCTTC
cdr3_aa: CASSQGVGGTAYNEQFF
d_call: .
v_call: TRBV4-3
clone_size: .
j_call: TRBJ2-1

cdr3_nt: TGTGCCATCAGTGAGAACACAGAGCAGTTCTTC
cdr3_aa: CAISENTEQFF
d_call: .
v_call: TRBV10-3
clone_size: many
j_call: TRBJ2-1

cdr3_nt: TGCAGTGCCAACCGAGACAGGGGGGTCCATGGCTACACCTTC
cdr3_aa: CSANRDRGVHGYTF
d_call: TRBD1
v_call: TRBV20-1
clone_size: many
j_call: TRBJ1-2

cdr3_nt: TGTGCCAGCAGCTTAACTGTTTGGCGGACAGGGTTCGAGAACACCGGGGAGCTGTTTTTT
cdr3_aa: CASSLTVWRTGFENTGELFF
d_call: TRBD1
v_call: TRBV7-3
clone_size: many
j_call: TRBJ2-2

cdr3_nt: TGCAGTGCTCTAGCGGGCGGGACATCCTACAATGAGCAGTTCTTC
cdr3_aa: CSALAGGTSYNEQFF
d_call: TRBD2
v_call: TRBV20-1
clone_size: few
j_call: TRBJ2-1

cdr3_nt: TGCGCCAGCAGCGCCGACGGGACTCGTGAAAAACTGTTTTTT
cdr3_aa: CASSADGTREKLFF
d_call: .
v_call: TRBV4-1
clone_size: few
j_call: TRBJ1-4

cdr3_nt: TGTGCCAGCAGCTTAGGAAGGCGGGGGGGCATCGGGGAGCTGTTTTTT
cdr3_aa: CASSLGRRGGIGELFF
d_call: TRBD2
v_call: TRBV7-2
clone_size: many
j_call: TRBJ2-2

cdr3_nt: TGTGCCAGCAACCCGACAGGGGATAGCAATCAGCCCCAGCATTTT
cdr3_aa: CASNPTGDSNQPQHF
d_call: TRBD1
v_call: TRBV6-5
clone_size: many
j_call: TRBJ1-5

cdr3_nt: TGTGCCAGCAGTTCCCCCCGGAGGGGGGGCCCTGAAAAACTGTTTTTT
cdr3_aa: CASSSPRRGGPEKLFF
d_call: .
v_call: TRBV28
clone_size: many
j_call: TRBJ1-4

cdr3_nt: TGTGCTAGTGGTGGGGGAGTCCACGAGCAGTTCTTC
cdr3_aa: CASGGGVHEQFF
d_call: .
v_call: TRBV12-5
clone_size: many
j_call: TRBJ2-1

cdr3_nt: TGTGCCAGCAGCTTTGGGCCAATTGCGATTCAAGAGACCCAGTACTTC
cdr3_aa: CASSFGPIAIQETQYF
d_call: .
v_call: TRBV7-6
clone_size: few
j_call: TRBJ2-5

cdr3_nt: TGTGCCAGCACCTTGGGGAGCACTGAAGCTTTCTTT
cdr3_aa: CASTLGSTEAFF
d_call: .
v_call: TRBV6-2/TRBV6-3
clone_size: few
j_call: TRBJ1-1

cdr3_nt: TGCAGCGTTGAAGGTCGAGAGGGGGGAGGGCAAGAGACCCAGTACTTC
cdr3_aa: CSVEGREGGGQETQYF
d_call: .
v_call: TRBV29-1
clone_size: many
j_call: TRBJ2-5

cdr3_nt: TGTGCCAGCAGCTTAGCTGTTAGCGGGGGCTTTAGCTCCTACAATGAGCAGTTCTTC
cdr3_aa: CASSLAVSGGFSSYNEQFF
d_call: TRBD2
v_call: TRBV11-2
clone_size: few
j_call: TRBJ2-1

cdr3_nt: TGCAGTGCTATTTGGGGGCCGAGCTCCTACAATGAGCAGTTCTTC
cdr3_aa: CSAIWGPSSYNEQFF
d_call: .
v_call: TRBV20-1
clone_size: many
j_call: TRBJ2-1

cdr3_nt: TGTGCCAGCAGCCCTTCGGCGGCAGTTTTACCGTATTTT
cdr3_aa: CASSPSAAVLPYF
d_call: .
v_call: TRBV13
clone_size: .
j_call: TRBJ2-3

cdr3_nt: TGTGCCAGCAGCTTTGATCTCCAGGGCACTGAAGCTTTCTTT
cdr3_aa: CASSFDLQGTEAFF
d_call: .
v_call: TRBV5-4
clone_size: few
j_call: TRBJ1-1

cdr3_nt: TGTGCCAGCAGCCAAGACCGACTAGCGGGGGCTGAGCAGTTCTTC
cdr3_aa: CASSQDRLAGAEQFF
d_call: TRBD2
v_call: TRBV3-1
clone_size: many
j_call: TRBJ2-1

cdr3_nt: TGTGCCAGCACCCTGGGTATAGCCCAGAACAATGAGCAGTTCTTC
cdr3_aa: CASTLGIAQNNEQFF
d_call: .
v_call: TRBV7-9
clone_size: many
j_call: TRBJ2-1